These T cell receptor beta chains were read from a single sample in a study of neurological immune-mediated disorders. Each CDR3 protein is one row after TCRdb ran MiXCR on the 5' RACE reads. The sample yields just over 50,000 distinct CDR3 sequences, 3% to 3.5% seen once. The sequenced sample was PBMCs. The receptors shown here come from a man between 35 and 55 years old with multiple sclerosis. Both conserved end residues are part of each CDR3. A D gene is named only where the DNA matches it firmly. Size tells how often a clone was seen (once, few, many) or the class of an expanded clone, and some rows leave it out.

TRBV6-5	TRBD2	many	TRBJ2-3	TGTGCCAGCGCTTACACTAGCGGGGATATAGATACGCAGTATTTT	CASAYTSGDIDTQYF
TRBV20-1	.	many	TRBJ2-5	TGCAGTGCTGTTACCAGTCAAGAGACCCAGTACTTC	CSAVTSQETQYF
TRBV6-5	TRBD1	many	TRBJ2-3	TGTGCCAGCAGGAGACAGGGGCAACCTAGCACAGATACGCAGTATTTT	CASRRQGQPSTDTQYF
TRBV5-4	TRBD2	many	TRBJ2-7	TGTGCCAGCAGCATAAGGACTAGCGGGTCCTACGAGCAGTACTTC	CASSIRTSGSYEQYF
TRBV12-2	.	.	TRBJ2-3	TGTGCAAGTCGCTTAGAGTCGGCTAGCGGGCGTTCCCGGGGTAGTACGCAGTATTTT	CASRLESASGRSRGSTQYF
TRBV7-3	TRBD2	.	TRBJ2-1	TGTGCCAGCAGCACCGGGACTAGCTACAATGAGCAGTTCTTC	CASSTGTSYNEQFF
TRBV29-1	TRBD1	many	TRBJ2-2	TGCAGCGTCCCAGAGACAGGGGAGGAAACCGGGGAGCTGTTTTTT	CSVPETGEETGELFF
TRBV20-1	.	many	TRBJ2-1	TGCAGTGCTAGTGTTCAGGGGCTAGAGCAGTTCTTC	CSASVQGLEQFF
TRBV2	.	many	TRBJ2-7	TGTGCCAGCAGGGCACGGATCGCGACCTACGAGCAGTACTTC	CASRARIATYEQYF
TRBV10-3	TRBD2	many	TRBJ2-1	TGTGCCATCAGTGGAGGGCTAGCGGCCTCCTACAATGAGCAGTTCTTC	CAISGGLAASYNEQFF
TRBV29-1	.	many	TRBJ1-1	TGCAGCGCCTACAGGGACACTGAAGCTTTCTTT	CSAYRDTEAFF
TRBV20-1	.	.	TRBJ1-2	TGCAGTGCTAGCCCGCCGTGGGGACTTGGGGGCTACACCTTC	CSASPPWGLGGYTF
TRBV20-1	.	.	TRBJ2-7	TGCAGTGCTCCGGTCCTAAAGGGAGGCGAGCAGTACTTC	CSAPVLKGGEQYF
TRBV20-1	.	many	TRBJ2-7	TGCAGTGCTCCAGGGGCAGGCTACGAGCAGTACTTC	CSAPGAGYEQYF
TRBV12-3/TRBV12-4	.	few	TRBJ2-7	TGTGCCAGCAGTGCCGGTAAGGGATACGAGCAGTACTTC	CASSAGKGYEQYF
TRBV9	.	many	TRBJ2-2	TGTGCCAGCAGCCTAAGCCCCGGGGGGCGAACCGGGGAGCTGTTTTTT	CASSLSPGGRTGELFF
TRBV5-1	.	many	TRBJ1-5	TGCGCCAGCAGCTACGGGACGGATAGCAATCAGCCCCAGCATTTT	CASSYGTDSNQPQHF
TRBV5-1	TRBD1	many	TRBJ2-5	TGCGCCAGCAGCTTGGAAGGGGGCGAGGAGACCCAGTACTTC	CASSLEGGEETQYF
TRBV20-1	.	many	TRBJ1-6	TGCAGTGCTAAGGGGGAGATTAATTCACCCCTCCACTTT	CSAKGEINSPLHF
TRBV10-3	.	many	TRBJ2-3	TGTGCCATCAGTGAGCCAAGCACAGATACGCAGTATTTT	CAISEPSTDTQYF
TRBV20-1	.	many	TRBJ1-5	TGCAGTGCTAGAGTGGGGAAGGGGGTGCCGGCAAGTCAGCCCCAGCATTTT	CSARVGKGVPASQPQHF
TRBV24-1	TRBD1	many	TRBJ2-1	TGTGCCACCAGTGGAAGGGACAGGGGGCAGTTCTTC	CATSGRDRGQFF
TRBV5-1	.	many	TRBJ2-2	TGCGCCAGCAGCTTGCTGGCTTGGACCCCGACCGGGGAGCTGTTTTTT	CASSLLAWTPTGELFF
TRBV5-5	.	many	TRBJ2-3	TGTGCCAGCAGCTTGGACGCAGATACGCAGTATTTT	CASSLDADTQYF
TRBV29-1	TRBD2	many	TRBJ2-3	TGCAGCTTCGCAGCGGGGGCGGGCACAGATACGCAGTATTTT	CSFAAGAGTDTQYF
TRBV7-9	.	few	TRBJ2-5	TGTGCCAGCAGCACCAGGGGAGGGCAAGAGACCCAGTACTTC	CASSTRGGQETQYF
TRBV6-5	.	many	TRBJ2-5	TGTGCCAGCAGTTACGGACGGCTCCAAGAGACCCAGTACTTC	CASSYGRLQETQYF
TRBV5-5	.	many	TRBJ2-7	TGTGCCAGCAGCCCCCGAGGGACTGGTCTTTCCTACGAGCAGTACTTC	CASSPRGTGLSYEQYF
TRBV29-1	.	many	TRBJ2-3	TGCAGCGTTGAATTTCATCGACCGGATCTACGCACAGATACGCAGTATTTT	CSVEFHRPDLRTDTQYF
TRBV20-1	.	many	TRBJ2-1	TGCAGTGCTAGACTTGGGGGTCGTCTATTTGAGCAGTTCTTC	CSARLGGRLFEQFF
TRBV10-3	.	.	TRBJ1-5	TGTGCCATCAGTGAGCGATTGAATAGCAATCAGCCCCAGAATTTT	CAISERLNSNQPQNF
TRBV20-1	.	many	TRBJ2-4	TGCAGTGCAAGGAACCAGGACATTCAGTACTTC	CSARNQDIQYF
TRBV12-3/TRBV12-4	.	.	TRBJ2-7	TGTGCCAGCAGCCTGGGGGACTACGAGCAGTACTTC	CASSLGDYEQYF
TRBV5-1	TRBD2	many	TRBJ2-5	TGCGCCAGCAGCTCGGAGCGGGGGCCCTGGGAGACCCAGTACTTC	CASSSERGPWETQYF
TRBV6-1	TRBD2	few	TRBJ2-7	TGTGCCAGCTCTCTTACCGGGGGGAGCTCCTACGAGCAGTACTTC	CASSLTGGSSYEQYF
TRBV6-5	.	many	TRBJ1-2	TGTGCCAGCAGTTCGGGGGGGGGCAACTATGGCTACACCTTC	CASSSGGGNYGYTF